The clone carrying this T cell receptor (beta chain) was detected ten times or more. Its antigen is not known. The record originates from a study of regulatory T cells in long-lasting Graves disease. General observations from the study: Persistent disease was associated with favored TRBV28 usage and with favored use of TRBJ1-2 and TRBJ2-5.

Indicated time point: newly diagnosed GD, antithyroid drugs for less than 3 months. Researchers made the TCR library from RNA that was extracted from PBMCs. A roughly 8.6-milliliter sample of peripheral blood was drawn into EDTA tubes. CDR1 is SNHLY and CDR2 is FYNNEI in the germline V gene. V was clipped by 6 bases and J by 4 bases; unmatched bases: 9. This CDR3 comprises 14 residues. With iRepertoire HTBI primers and Arm-PCR of CDR3 regions, TCR beta libraries were built. TCRdb reprocessed the multiplex PCR reads via MiXCR and lists one record per CDR3 protein. The table has 580,000 or so distinct CDR3 sequences, about 15% seen once; the top ten hold more than 10%. The same sample was also used in a study of T cells in Graves' hyperthyroidism and ophthalmopathy. That publication notes: Uncontrolled infection, other autoimmune disease, pregnancy and lactation each barred patients from inclusion. The HTBI primer set was used in a first-round RT-PCR of the TCR CDR3.

The V call is TRBV2, the J call TRBJ2-7; 7 nucleotides line up with TRBD1. The receptor was isolated from a man between 18 and 29 years old with Graves disease. The sequencing here drew on peripheral blood mononuclear cells (PBMCs), taken at new diagnosis, from a patient treated with antithyroid drugs. The CDR3 sequence: CASRETGSGYEQYF. The CDR3 nucleotides are TGTGCCAGCAGGGAGACAGGGTCTGGATACGAGCAGTACTTC.